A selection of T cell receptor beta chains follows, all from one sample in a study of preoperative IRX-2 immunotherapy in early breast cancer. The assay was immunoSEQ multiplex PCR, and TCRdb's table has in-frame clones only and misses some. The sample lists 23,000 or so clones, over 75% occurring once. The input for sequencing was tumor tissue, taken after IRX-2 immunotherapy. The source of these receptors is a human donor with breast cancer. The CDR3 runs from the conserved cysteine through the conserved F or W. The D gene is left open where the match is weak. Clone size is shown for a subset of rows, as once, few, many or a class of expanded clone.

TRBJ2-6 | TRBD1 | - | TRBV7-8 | TGTGCCAGCAGCAACGGACAGGGACCTGGGGCCAACGTCCTGACTTTC | CASSNGQGPGANVLTF
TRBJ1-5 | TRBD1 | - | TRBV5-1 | TGCGCCAGCAGCTTGGCGGGACAGGGCAATCAGCCCCAGCATTTT | CASSLAGQGNQPQHF
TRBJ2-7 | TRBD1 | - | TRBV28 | TGTGCCAGCAGTACGCGGGACAGGGGGACGTACGAGCAGTACTTC | CASSTRDRGTYEQYF
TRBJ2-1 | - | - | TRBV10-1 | TGCGCCAGCAGATTCCCTAGAGGGCGGAGAAGCTCCTACAATGAGCAGTTCTTC | CASRFPRGRRSSYNEQFF
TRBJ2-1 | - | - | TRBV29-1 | TGCACCACGAAGTCAGGATACAATGAGCAGTTCTTC | CTTKSGYNEQFF
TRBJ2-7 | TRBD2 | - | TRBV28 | TGTGCCAGCAGTCCATTAGCGGGAGGGGTAGCCTACGAGCAGTACTTC | CASSPLAGGVAYEQYF
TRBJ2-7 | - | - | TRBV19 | TGTGCCAGTAGCCGGGACGAATCCTACGAGCAGTACTTC | CASSRDESYEQYF
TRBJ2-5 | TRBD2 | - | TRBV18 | TGTGCCAGCTCACCCGGACTAGCGGGTCAAGAGACCCAGTACTTC | CASSPGLAGQETQYF
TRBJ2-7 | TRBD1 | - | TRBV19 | TGTGCCAGTAGTATAGATGGGACAGGGAGCTACGAGCAGTACTTC | CASSIDGTGSYEQYF
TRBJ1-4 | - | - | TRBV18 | TGTGCCAGCTCACCACAACAGGGAGCTGAAAAACTGTTTTTT | CASSPQQGAEKLFF
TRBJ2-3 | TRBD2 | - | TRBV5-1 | TGCGCCAGCAGCTTGGCCCTAGCGGTGGGCACAGATACGCAGTATTTT | CASSLALAVGTDTQYF
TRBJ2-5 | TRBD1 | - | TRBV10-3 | TGTGCCATCAGTGAGTCCGGGACAGGGTTCGACCAAGAGACCCAGTACTTC | CAISESGTGFDQETQYF
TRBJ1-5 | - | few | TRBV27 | TGTGCCAGCAGTTTCAAGGGGAATCAGCCCCAGCATTTT | CASSFKGNQPQHF
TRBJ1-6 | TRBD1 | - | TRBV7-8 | TGTGCCAGCAGCTTAGGGACAGGGTTGTCTGATTCACCCCTCCACTTT | CASSLGTGLSDSPLHF
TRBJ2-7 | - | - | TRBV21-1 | TGTGCCAGCAGCAAGGAGCGGGACAACTCCTACGAGCAGTACTTC | CASSKERDNSYEQYF
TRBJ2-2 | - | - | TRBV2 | TGTGCCAGCAGTGAAGCCCCGGCGGGCCGGGAGCTGTTTTTT | CASSEAPAGRELFF
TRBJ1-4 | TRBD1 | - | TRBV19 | TGTGCCAGTAGTAACGGAGGACAGGGGGTCGAAAAACTGTTTTTT | CASSNGGQGVEKLFF
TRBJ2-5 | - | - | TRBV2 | TGTGCCAGCAGTGAATCGGGGCCCTCCCCGACCCAGTACTTC | CASSESGPSPTQYF
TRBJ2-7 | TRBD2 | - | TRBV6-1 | TGTGCCAGCAGTGAGGCGGGAGCCTCCGAGCAGTACTTC | CASSEAGASEQYF
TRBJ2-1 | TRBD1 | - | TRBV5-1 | TGCGCCAGCAGCTCGGGACAGGACTACAATGAGCAGTTCTTC | CASSSGQDYNEQFF
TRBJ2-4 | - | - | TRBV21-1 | TGTGCCAGCAGCAAACGAAAGGGATCAAACATTCAGTACTTC | CASSKRKGSNIQYF
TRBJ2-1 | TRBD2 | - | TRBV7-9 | TGTGCCAGCAGCTTACAACTAGCGGGGTCCCAGCAGTTCTTC | CASSLQLAGSQQFF
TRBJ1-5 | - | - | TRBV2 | TGTGCCAGCAGTTCCGACGGGGACTCCGGGCAGCCCCAGCATTTT | CASSSDGDSGQPQHF
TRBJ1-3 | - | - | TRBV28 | TGTGCCAGCACCGTTCTAGGAGTCGGGAACACCATATATTTT | CASTVLGVGNTIYF
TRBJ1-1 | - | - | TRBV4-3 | TGCGCCAGCAGCCAAGATTCGTTGACAGGCACTGAAGCTTTCTTT | CASSQDSLTGTEAFF
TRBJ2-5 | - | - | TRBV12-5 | TGTGCTAGTGGAGAGGGTTGGGAGACCCAGTACTTC | CASGEGWETQYF
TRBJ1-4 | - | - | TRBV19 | TGTGCCAGTAGTGTAGGGGTGACTAATGAAAAACTGTTTTTT | CASSVGVTNEKLFF
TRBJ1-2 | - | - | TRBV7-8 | TGTGCCAGCAGCGGAAAGGGCAGACTCTATGGCTACACCTTC | CASSGKGRLYGYTF
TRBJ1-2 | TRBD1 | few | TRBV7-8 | TGTGCCAGCAGCTCACAGGGGGCGGTTAACTATGGCTACACCTTC | CASSSQGAVNYGYTF
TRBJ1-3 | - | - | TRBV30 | TGTGCCTGGGACAGCAGAAACACCATATATTTT | CAWDSRNTIYF
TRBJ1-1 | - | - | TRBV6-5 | TGTGCCAGCAGGTACGGGGAGGTTACTGAAGCTTTCTTT | CASRYGEVTEAFF
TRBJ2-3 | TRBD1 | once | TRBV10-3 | TGTGCCATCAGTCGGGACAGTAGCACAGATACGCAGTATTTT | CAISRDSSTDTQYF
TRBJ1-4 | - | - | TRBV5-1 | TGCGCCAGCAGCCCCGCGGGTACTAATGAAAAACTGTTTTTT | CASSPAGTNEKLFF
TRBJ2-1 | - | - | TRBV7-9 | TGTGCCAGCAGCCCAGGAATAGAGCAGTTCTTC | CASSPGIEQFF
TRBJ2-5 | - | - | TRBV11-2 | TGTGCCAGCAGCCCGTCGGACGGCTACCAAGAGACCCAGTACTTC | CASSPSDGYQETQYF
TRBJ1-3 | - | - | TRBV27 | TGTGCCAGCAGTTCGGCGGCCTCTGGAAACACCATATATTTT | CASSSAASGNTIYF
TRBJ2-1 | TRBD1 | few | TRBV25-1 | TGTGCCAGCAGTGAACCCGGGACAGGCTATCATGAGCAGTTCTTC | CASSEPGTGYHEQFF
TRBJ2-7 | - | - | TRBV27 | TGTGCCAGCAGTCCATCCGAGATAGCCTACGAGCAGTACTTC | CASSPSEIAYEQYF